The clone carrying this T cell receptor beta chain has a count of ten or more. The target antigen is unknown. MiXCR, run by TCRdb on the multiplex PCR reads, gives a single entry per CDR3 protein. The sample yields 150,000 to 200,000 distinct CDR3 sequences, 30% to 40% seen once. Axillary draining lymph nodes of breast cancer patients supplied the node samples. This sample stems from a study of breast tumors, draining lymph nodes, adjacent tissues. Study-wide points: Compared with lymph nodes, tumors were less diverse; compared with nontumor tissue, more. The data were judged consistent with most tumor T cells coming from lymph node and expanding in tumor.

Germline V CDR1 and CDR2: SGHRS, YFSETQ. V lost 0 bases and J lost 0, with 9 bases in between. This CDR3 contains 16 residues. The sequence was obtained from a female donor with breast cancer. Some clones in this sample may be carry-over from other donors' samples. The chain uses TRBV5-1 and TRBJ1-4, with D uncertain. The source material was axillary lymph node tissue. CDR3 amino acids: CASSLVVGATNEKLFF. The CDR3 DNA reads TGCGCCAGCAGCTTGGTTGTCGGTGCAACTAATGAAAAACTGTTTTTT.